This TCR beta chain was captured by sequencing in a study of T cells in Graves' hyperthyroidism and ophthalmopathy. Germline values: CDR1 MDHEN, CDR2 SYDVKM. After removal of 6 bases from V and 4 bases from J, the junction contained 7 bases not matched to a gene. This CDR3 is 14 amino acids long. Uncontrolled infections, other autoimmune diseases, pregnancy or lactation led to exclusion of patients. Thyroid ultrasound and orbital computed tomography, with clinical symptoms and serum thyroxine and TRAb, informed diagnoses. A word on this clonotype: Its antigen is not known.

Amplification of TCR beta CDR3 regions was performed using RNA transcripts as template. RT-PCR in the first round (using the HTBI primer set) targeted the TCR CDR3. One entry per CDR3 protein results from TCRdb running MiXCR on the multiplex PCR reads. The sample lists about 98,000 distinct CDR3 sequences; 35% to 45% were seen once. General observations from the study: Most thyroid clonotypes with frequency above 0.001 were detected in blood. The model foresaw ophthalmopathy a median about 6.5 months prior to onset.

Sequenced input: peripheral blood or thyroid tissue (not recorded which). The TCR sequence derives from a woman aged 30 to 39 with Graves' hyperthyroidism. This chain links TRBV28 with TRBJ2-7; 9 positions agree with TRBD2. This CDR3 is CASSPGGLAYEQYF. Here the CDR3 DNA reads TGTGCCAGCAGCCCTGGGGGACTAGCATACGAGCAGTACTTC.